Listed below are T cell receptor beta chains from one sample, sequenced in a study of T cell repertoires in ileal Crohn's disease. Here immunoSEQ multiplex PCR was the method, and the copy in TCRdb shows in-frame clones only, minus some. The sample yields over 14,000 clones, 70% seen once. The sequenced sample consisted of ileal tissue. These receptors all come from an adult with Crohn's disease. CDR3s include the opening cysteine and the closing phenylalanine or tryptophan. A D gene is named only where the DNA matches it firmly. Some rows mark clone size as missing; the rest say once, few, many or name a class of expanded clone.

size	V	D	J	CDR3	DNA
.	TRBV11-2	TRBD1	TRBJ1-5	CASSLGQGLNQPQHF	TGTGCCAGCAGCTTAGGACAGGGACTAAATCAGCCCCAGCATTTT
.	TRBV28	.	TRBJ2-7	CASSLQEGEQYF	TGTGCCAGCAGCCTTCAGGAGGGCGAGCAGTACTTC
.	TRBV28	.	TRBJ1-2	CASTRQAYNYGYTF	TGTGCCAGTACACGACAGGCCTATAACTATGGCTACACCTTC
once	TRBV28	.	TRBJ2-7	CASSLSTYYEQYF	TGTGCCAGCAGTTTATCCACGTACTACGAGCAGTACTTC
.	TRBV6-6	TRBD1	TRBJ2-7	CASSGLGTGRYEQYF	TGTGCCAGCAGTGGGCTCGGGACAGGGCGCTACGAGCAGTACTTC
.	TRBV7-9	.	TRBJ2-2	CASSLGPWNTGELFF	TGTGCCAGCAGCTTGGGGCCTTGGAACACCGGGGAGCTGTTTTTT
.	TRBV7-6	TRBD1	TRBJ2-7	CASSLGGQYEQYF	TGTGCCAGCAGCTTAGGGGGACAGTACGAGCAGTACTTC
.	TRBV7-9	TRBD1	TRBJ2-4	CASSFRQGIDIQYF	TGTGCCAGCAGCTTTCGACAGGGGATAGACATTCAGTACTTC
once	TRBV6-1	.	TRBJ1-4	CASEPGIATNEKLFF	TGTGCCAGCGAGCCGGGGATCGCAACTAATGAAAAACTGTTTTTT
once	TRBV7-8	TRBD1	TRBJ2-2	CASSIRTGSGGELFF	TGTGCCAGCAGCATACGGACAGGAAGTGGCGGGGAGCTGTTTTTT
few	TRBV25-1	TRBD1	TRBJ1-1	CASSEAGTGTTGEAFF	TGTGCCAGCAGTGAAGCTGGGACAGGGACCACAGGGGAAGCTTTCTTT
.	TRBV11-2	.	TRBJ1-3	CASSLPAGSGNTIYF	TGTGCCAGCAGCTTACCTGCGGGCTCTGGAAACACCATATATTTT
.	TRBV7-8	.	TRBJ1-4	CASSLGWSAGRGEKLFF	TGTGCCAGCAGCTTAGGATGGTCCGCAGGGCGCGGTGAAAAACTGTTTTTT
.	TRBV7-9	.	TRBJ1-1	CASTPPGMNTEAFF	TGTGCCAGCACCCCCCCGGGGATGAACACTGAAGCTTTCTTT
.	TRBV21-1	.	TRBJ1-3	CASSTRDRGQPGNTIYF	TGTGCCAGCAGCACGAGGGACAGGGGGCAGCCTGGAAACACCATATATTTT
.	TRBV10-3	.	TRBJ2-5	CAISGHQETQYF	TGTGCCATCAGTGGCCACCAAGAGACCCAGTACTTC
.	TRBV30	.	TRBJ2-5	CAWSVLQETQYF	TGTGCCTGGAGTGTTTTACAAGAGACCCAGTACTTC
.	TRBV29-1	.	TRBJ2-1	CSVERNFNEQFF	TGCAGCGTTGAGAGGAATTTCAATGAGCAGTTCTTC
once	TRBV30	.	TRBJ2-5	CACRDFGETQYF	TGTGCCTGTAGGGATTTTGGAGAGACCCAGTACTTC
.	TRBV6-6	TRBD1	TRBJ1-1	CASSYPGGNTEAFF	TGTGCCAGCAGTTACCCAGGGGGAAACACTGAAGCTTTCTTT
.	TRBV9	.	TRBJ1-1	CASSPRDSNTEAFF	TGTGCCAGCAGCCCCCGGGACTCGAACACTGAAGCTTTCTTT
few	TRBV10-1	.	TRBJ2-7	CASSVQQGQEQYF	TGCGCCAGCAGTGTGCAACAGGGCCAGGAGCAGTACTTC
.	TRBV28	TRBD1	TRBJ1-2	CASSPGGNYGYTF	TGTGCCAGCAGCCCAGGGGGAAACTATGGCTACACCTTC
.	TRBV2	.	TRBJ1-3	CATEPRRSQYSGNTIYF	TGTGCCACCGAACCCCGGAGGTCACAATACTCTGGAAACACCATATATTTT
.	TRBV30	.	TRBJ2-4	CAWSQGRLAKNIQYF	TGTGCCTGGAGCCAGGGGCGTTTAGCCAAAAACATTCAGTACTTC
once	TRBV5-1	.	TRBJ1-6	CASRTGFSIVEPLHF	TGCGCCAGCAGAACGGGGTTTAGCATAGTGGAACCCCTCCACTTT
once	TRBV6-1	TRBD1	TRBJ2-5	CASSLSRDRQETQYF	TGTGCCAGCAGTCTAAGCCGGGACAGACAAGAGACCCAGTACTTC
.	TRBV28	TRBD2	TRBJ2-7	CASSVPGLEFSEQYF	TGTGCCAGCAGCGTTCCGGGACTAGAGTTCTCCGAGCAGTACTTC
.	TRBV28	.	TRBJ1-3	CASRIPGHLIGGNTIYF	TGTGCCAGCAGGATCCCGGGACACCTTATAGGTGGAAACACCATATATTTT
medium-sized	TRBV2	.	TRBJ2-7	CASREGRRWYF	TGTGCCAGCAGGGAAGGGCGGAGGTGGTACTTC
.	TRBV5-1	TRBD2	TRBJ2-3	CASSPLTSGGSPDTQYF	TGCGCCAGCAGCCCCTTAACTAGCGGGGGAAGTCCAGATACGCAGTATTTT
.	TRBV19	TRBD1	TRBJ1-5	CASSSGTGGFQPQHF	TGTGCCAGTAGTTCCGGGACAGGGGGCTTTCAGCCCCAGCATTTT
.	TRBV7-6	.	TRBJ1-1	CASSSGQNTEAFF	TGTGCCAGCAGCAGTGGACAGAACACTGAAGCTTTCTTT
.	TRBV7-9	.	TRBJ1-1	CASSIVVDTEAFF	TGTGCCAGCAGCATAGTGGTTGACACTGAAGCTTTCTTT
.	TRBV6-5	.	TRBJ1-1	CASSYGENTEAFF	TGTGCCAGCAGTTACGGGGAGAACACTGAAGCTTTCTTT
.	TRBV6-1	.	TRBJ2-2	CASSEESPGLSGELFF	TGTGCCAGCAGTGAAGAATCTCCAGGGTTATCCGGGGAGCTGTTTTTT
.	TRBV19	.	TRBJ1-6	CASSLQESSYNSPLHF	TGTGCCAGTAGTCTACAGGAGAGCTCCTATAATTCACCCCTCCACTTT
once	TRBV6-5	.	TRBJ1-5	CASSLSLRYQPQHF	TGTGCCAGCAGTCTTTCCCTTCGATATCAGCCCCAGCATTTT
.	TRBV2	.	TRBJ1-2	CATEWGGGYGYTF	TGTGCCACCGAATGGGGGGGAGGGTATGGCTACACCTTC
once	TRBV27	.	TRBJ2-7	CASSRRGGLSYEQYF	TGTGCCAGCAGCCGTCGAGGCGGCCTCTCCTACGAGCAGTACTTC
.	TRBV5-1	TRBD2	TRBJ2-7	CASSLGVGEGDEQYF	TGCGCCAGCAGCTTGGGCGTAGGGGAGGGAGACGAGCAGTACTTC
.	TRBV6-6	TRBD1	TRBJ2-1	CASSRGTGVGNEQFF	TGTGCCAGCAGCCGGGGGACAGGGGTTGGCAATGAGCAGTTCTTC
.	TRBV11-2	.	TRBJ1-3	CASSLGPSTIYF	TGTGCCAGCAGCTTAGGACCCAGCACCATATATTTT
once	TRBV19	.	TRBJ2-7	CASSNTGRSYEQYF	TGTGCCAGTAGTAACACGGGTCGTTCCTACGAGCAGTACTTC
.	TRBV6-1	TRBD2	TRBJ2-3	CASSEAVASGGDTQYF	TGTGCCAGCAGTGAAGCGGTGGCTAGCGGGGGGGATACGCAGTATTTT
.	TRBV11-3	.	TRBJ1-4	CASSLLSLDRQGNEKLFF	TGTGCCAGCAGCTTATTGTCATTGGATCGGCAGGGAAATGAAAAACTGTTTTTT
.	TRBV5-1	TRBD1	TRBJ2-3	CASSLGGTGPDTQYF	TGCGCCAGCAGCTTGGGTGGGACAGGGCCAGATACGCAGTATTTT